This T cell receptor beta chain was sequenced in a study of cytomegalovirus exposure and HLA in healthy donors. Amplification used 60 Vbeta primers and 13 Jbeta primers. Some clones are missing from TCRdb's copy, which holds only in-frame ones; the method was immunoSEQ multiplex PCR. The sample contains 210,000 or so clones, around 85% of which appear only once. The length of the CDR3 is 15 residues. Looked up from germline, CDR1 is MNHEY and CDR2 is SVGAGI. Material for sequencing was PBMCs. This TCR was recovered from a human donor in good health. The rearrangement uses TRBV6-5 and TRBJ2-5; TRBD1 matches 9 bases. The end of the DNA aligns better with TRBJ2-7, so the J call may be wrong. The CDR3 nucleotides are TGTGCCAGCAGTAACCCGACAGGGGGAGCCTACGAGCAGTACTTC. Amino acid sequence: CASSNPTGGAYEQYF.